This T cell receptor beta chain derives from a study of T cell changes during pregnancy in multiple sclerosis. V lost 0 bases and J lost 0; bases outside the gene matches: 8. Germline CDR1 SGHRS, CDR2 YFSETQ. The CDR3 extends over 18 amino acids. The data were produced by immunoSEQ multiplex PCR, yet TCRdb's version contains in-frame clones alone and is incomplete. The sample has fewer than 75,000 clones, approximately 92% seen once. This sequence joins TRBV5-1 and TRBJ2-2, with 7 nucleotides matching TRBD2. This clonotype was obtained from a female donor with multiple sclerosis, enrolled in a pregnancy study. The specimen was peripheral blood, collected in the first trimester of pregnancy. The CDR3 loop is CASSLAGGGGTNTGELFF. CDR3 nucleotide sequence: TGCGCCAGCAGCTTGGCCGGCGGCGGGGGTACGAACACCGGGGAGCTGTTTTTT.